One sample yielded the 9 T cell receptor beta chains listed below, sequenced in a study of molecular identifiers for immune sequencing clone quantification. From the PCR reads, TCRdb called clonotypes with MiXCR, one entry per CDR3 protein. Of some 680,000 distinct CDR3 sequences listed, around 25% are singletons. Specimen: naive CD8+ T cells from blood, with Jurkat cell RNA spiked in. The subset is: FACS-sorted CD8+CD4-CCR7+CD45RA+ naive T cells. The receptors were sampled from a human donor in good health. Some libraries in this study had Jurkat cell RNA spiked in.

This clonotype came up a few times. This chain's CDR3 is CASSDLLAGVYNEQFF. DNA for the CDR3: TGTGCCAGCAGCGACCTACTAGCGGGGGTTTACAATGAGCAGTTCTTC. The chain carries TRBV7-6 and TRBJ2-1, with 11 bases aligning to TRBD2. Losses at the gene ends were 5 bases for V and 4 bases for J; bases not matched to a gene: 7. The CDR3 length is 16 residues. Germline CDR1 SGHVS, CDR2 FNYEAQ.

Points on this clonotype: A single base separates this from a much larger clone, so it may be a read error. V gene TRBV27 combines with J gene TRBJ2-5; D uncertain. Looked up from germline, CDR1 is MNHEY and CDR2 is SMNVEV (reference sequence). The CDR3 sequence is 12 residues long. CDR3: CASGLTPETQHF. In DNA form, the CDR3 reads TGTGCCAGCGGCCTAACCCCGGAGACCCAGCACTTC.

The chain is built from TRBV11-2 and TRBJ2-1; TRBD1 agrees at 10 bases. V trimming: 0 bases; J trimming: 8 bases; junction bases outside the gene matches: 4. CDR1 and CDR2 from the germline V gene are SGHAT and FQNNGV. The CDR3 length is 15 residues. The CDR3 sequence is CASSLDLDRGHEQFF. CDR3 nucleotide sequence: TGTGCCAGCAGCTTAGATCTCGACAGGGGGCATGAGCAGTTCTTC.

This clonotype was recorded many times. The chain employs TRBV6-1 and TRBJ1-5; D possibly corresponds to TRBD1 (5 bases). V was cut by 6 bases and J by 4 bases, with 13 bases left in between. This CDR3 has 14 amino acids. CDR1 MNHNS and CDR2 SASEGT come from the germline V gene. CDR3 in DNA: TGTGCCAGCAGGGCAATCACAGGAAATCAGCCCCAGCATTTT. It encodes CASRAITGNQPQHF.

This clonotype was counted between two and nine times. The chain joins TRBV23-1 to TRBJ2-7; TRBD1 matches at 8 bases. TRBV23-1 is filed as an ORF, its function uncertain. Trimming cost V 2 bases and J 3 bases; bases outside gene matches: 9. There are 16 residues in the CDR3. CDR3: CASSQARDRIFYEQYF. Here the CDR3 DNA reads TGCGCCAGCAGTCAAGCCCGGGACAGGATTTTCTACGAGCAGTACTTC.

Concerning this clonotype: A much larger clone lies one base from this, so it may be a read error. This chain links TRBV12-3 or TRBV12-4 with TRBJ2-3, with 13 bases lining up with TRBD2. The V and J ends lost 5 bases and 4 bases, in that order; junction bases with no gene match: 9. CDR3 size: 17 residues. The CDR3 loop reads CASSPRTSGSFPDTQYF. The CDR3 DNA sequence: TGTGCCAGCAGTCCAAGGACTAGCGGGAGTTTCCCAGATACGCAGTATTTT.

Ten or more counts support this clonotype. The CDR3 sequence is CASSGINVASGGTDTQYF. CDR3 nucleotide sequence: TGTGCCAGCAGTGGGATTAATGTGGCTAGCGGGGGCACAGATACGCAGTATTTT. This chain joins TRBV28 and TRBJ2-3, with 9 positions matching TRBD2. Germline values: CDR1 MDHEN, CDR2 SYDVKM. J was trimmed by 1 base and V by 5 bases; bases with no gene match: 13. CDR3 length: 18 residues.

This clonotype was seen only once. Since a much larger clone is just one base distant, this may be a read error. The chain combines TRBV7-9 with TRBJ2-7, with D tentatively TRBD1 (7 bases). CDR1 is SEHNR and CDR2 is FQNEAQ in the germline V gene (reference sequence). CDR3 length: 14 residues. The CDR3 region is CASSLPGQRGERYF. Here the CDR3 DNA reads TGTGCCAGCAGCCTCCCGGGACAGCGCGGGGAGCGGTACTTC.

This clonotype was seen ten or more times. V and J are TRBV6-6 and TRBJ2-7; 11 nucleotides align to TRBD1. The CDR3 length is 15 residues. CDR1 is MNHNY and CDR2 is SVGAGI in the germline V gene (reference sequence). V shed 2 bases, J shed 5 bases, and the junction held 5 bases outside the gene matches. The CDR3: CASSYRRDRGDEQYF. CDR3 DNA: TGTGCCAGCAGTTACCGCCGGGACAGGGGGGACGAGCAGTACTTC.